These T cell receptor beta chains were read from a single sample in a study of preoperative IRX-2 immunotherapy in early breast cancer. Sequencing was performed with immunoSEQ multiplex PCR; in TCRdb, only in-frame clones are kept and a portion is missing. The sample carries around 4,200 clones, around 74% recorded once. Sequencing used tumor tissue, obtained after IRX-2 immunotherapy. Receptor source: a human donor with breast cancer. CDR3s leave out the opening cysteine and the closing phenylalanine or tryptophan. The order of the fields is V gene, clone size, J gene, CDR3 protein. Where a row states a size, it is once, few, many or the class of an expanded clone; other rows omit it.

TRBV6-8	.	TRBJ1-2	AIREETGIYGYT
TRBV6-8	.	TRBJ2-7	ASSPGLFEQY
TRBV7-6	.	TRBJ2-4	ASSLPDRGNIQY
TRBV11-1	.	TRBJ2-2	ASSHRQGSNTGELF
TRBV6-8	medium-sized	TRBJ1-2	ASSYSVLQGENYGYT
TRBV25-1	.	TRBJ1-3	ASNRFPGNTIY
TRBV6-8	.	TRBJ1-3	ASRETGGPGNTIY
TRBV1	.	TRBJ1-5	ASSPGQYQPQH
TRBV18	.	TRBJ2-1	ASSPRGPAYNEQF
TRBV28	.	TRBJ2-7	ASSSRRTGGFRDEQY
TRBV29-1	.	TRBJ2-1	SVEVRGDSEQF
TRBV12-5	.	TRBJ2-5	ATQGGETQY
TRBV11-3	few	TRBJ2-7	ASSLVVGAYEQY
TRBV15	few	TRBJ2-1	ATSRGGGRAVSYNEQF
TRBV6-8	.	TRBJ1-1	ASSYDGEGDTEAF
TRBV7-7	.	TRBJ2-3	ASSSRWGRGSDTQY
TRBV23-1	.	TRBJ1-4	ASSPGRQLNEKLF
TRBV11-3	.	TRBJ2-1	ASSLKGMGKSGDNEQF
TRBV11-3	medium-sized	TRBJ2-1	ASSSLAGGVEQF
TRBV6-8	.	TRBJ1-5	ASTSNEQLPQH
TRBV7-1	.	TRBJ2-5	ASSWPGQGGGETQY
TRBV6-8	medium-sized	TRBJ2-5	ASSYRGLDTGSQETQY
TRBV7-7	.	TRBJ1-4	ASSRGQGAGTNEKLF
TRBV11-3	medium-sized	TRBJ1-2	ASSPLTARDYGYT
TRBV15	few	TRBJ2-3	ATSRDRAGATDTQY
TRBV25-1	.	TRBJ2-3	ASSDWTKGTQY
TRBV6-8	.	TRBJ1-1	ASSVVGMNTEAF
TRBV4-1	.	TRBJ2-1	ASSLLTGPDEQF
TRBV28	.	TRBJ2-7	ASTGGGKHEQY
TRBV29-1	.	TRBJ2-3	SVASSGSGDTQY
TRBV5-1	.	TRBJ1-3	ASSLGSSGVSGNTIY
TRBV19	once	TRBJ1-4	ASSRGDATTNEKLF
TRBV18	.	TRBJ2-3	ASSPRVAGITDTQY
TRBV12-5	once	TRBJ1-3	ASNEGSGNTIY
TRBV23-1	.	TRBJ2-5	ASSQSGQGALPKWETQY
TRBV29-1	.	TRBJ2-3	SVDGQATDTQY
TRBV6-8	.	TRBJ2-3	ASSSRPYGTDTQY
TRBV11-3	.	TRBJ2-1	ASSPLALAGEEGSEQF
TRBV15	.	TRBJ2-5	ATSRDTGLGETQY
TRBV14	.	TRBJ1-3	ATSRGGNTIY
TRBV25-1	medium-sized	TRBJ1-1	ASSEPGRTNTEAF
TRBV28	.	TRBJ2-3	ASSLRSTTDTQY
TRBV28	.	TRBJ2-2	ASSFPEMNTGELF
TRBV10-2	.	TRBJ2-7	ASSDILAGDPYEQY
TRBV6-7	.	TRBJ2-7	ASSRDRGSYEQY
TRBV11-3	once	TRBJ1-4	ASSSDRDSAEKLF
TRBV11-3	.	TRBJ1-2	ASSGTATGSYGYT
TRBV1	.	TRBJ1-4	ASSPVGGAGEKLF
TRBV6-8	.	TRBJ1-5	ASSYARGNQPQH
TRBV10-2	few	TRBJ2-1	ASSESWMWYNEQF
TRBV7-1	.	TRBJ2-3	ASSSRSSDRGADTQY
TRBV7-8	.	TRBJ1-1	ASTPHRDGTEAF
TRBV6-8	few	TRBJ2-7	ASRGPSYEQY
TRBV6-8	few	TRBJ1-2	ASSSVGRNYGYT
TRBV28	.	TRBJ1-5	ASSWVRQGNQPQH